A selection of T cell receptor beta chains follows, all from one sample in a study of radiotherapy plus CTLA-4 blockade in lung cancer. The data were produced by immunoSEQ multiplex PCR, yet TCRdb's version contains in-frame clones alone and is incomplete. This sample has fewer than 140,000 clones, with under 90% found just once. The sequences come from peripheral blood, collected from a patient treated with radiotherapy plus ipilimumab. Receptors originate from a human donor with non-small cell lung cancer that progressed on radiotherapy plus ipilimumab. Some clones in this sample may be carry-over from other donors' samples. CDR3s include the opening cysteine and the closing phenylalanine or tryptophan. A D gene is named only where the DNA matches it firmly. The size of a clone is reported for some rows only, either as once, few or many, or as a class for expanded clones.

j_gene	v_gene	d_gene	abundance	len	CDR3aa	CDR3nt
TRBJ2-3	TRBV14	.	few	16	CASSQDVGRGTDTQYF	TGTGCCAGCAGCCAAGATGTGGGCAGGGGCACAGATACGCAGTATTTT
TRBJ1-2	TRBV5-6	.	.	14	CASSLIGADYGYTF	TGTGCCAGCAGCTTGATAGGGGCGGACTATGGCTACACCTTC
TRBJ1-2	TRBV18	.	.	15	CASSQGLVDVYGYTF	TGTGCCAGCTCCCAGGGCCTCGTCGACGTCTATGGCTACACCTTC
TRBJ2-1	TRBV5-1	TRBD1	.	15	CASTPPTGGRDEQFF	TGCGCCAGCACCCCCCCCACAGGGGGCCGGGATGAGCAGTTCTTC
TRBJ2-1	TRBV5-6	.	.	13	CASSLDSPNEQFF	TGTGCCAGCAGTTTGGACAGTCCCAATGAGCAGTTCTTC
TRBJ2-2	TRBV11-1	TRBD2	.	15	CASSPAGWGTGELFF	TGTGCCAGCAGCCCAGCGGGGTGGGGCACCGGGGAGCTGTTTTTT
TRBJ1-2	TRBV18	.	.	13	CASSPPGDYGYTF	TGTGCCAGCTCACCACCGGGTGACTATGGCTACACCTTC
TRBJ2-1	TRBV15	.	.	15	CATSTESEGYNEQFF	TGTGCCACCAGCACGGAGTCCGAGGGCTACAATGAGCAGTTCTTC
TRBJ1-3	TRBV7-6	.	.	15	CASSPQGQLGNTIYF	TGTGCCAGCAGTCCACAGGGTCAGCTGGGAAACACCATATATTTT
TRBJ1-1	TRBV4-3	.	.	13	CASSRTVGTEAFF	TGCGCCAGCAGCCGGACAGTAGGCACTGAAGCTTTCTTT
TRBJ1-1	TRBV6-6	.	.	12	CASSWMNTEAFF	TGTGCCAGCAGTTGGATGAACACTGAAGCTTTCTTT
TRBJ1-6	TRBV15	.	.	16	CATSGPRGPYNSPLHF	TGTGCCACCAGCGGACCCCGGGGGCCGTATAATTCACCCCTCCACTTT
TRBJ1-1	TRBV9	TRBD1	.	19	CASSVGPPMGGQGHTEAFF	TGTGCCAGCAGCGTCGGGCCTCCCATGGGGGGACAGGGGCACACTGAAGCTTTCTTT
TRBJ1-5	TRBV7-9	.	.	16	CASSLAGGRSNQPQHF	TGTGCCAGCAGCTTAGCTGGCGGCAGGAGCAATCAGCCCCAGCATTTT
TRBJ1-4	TRBV5-1	TRBD1	.	18	CASSLALGTGWENEKLFF	TGCGCCAGCAGCTTGGCCCTCGGGACAGGGTGGGAGAATGAAAAACTGTTTTTT
TRBJ2-5	TRBV14	.	.	14	CASSLWTEQETQYF	TGTGCCAGCAGCCTCTGGACAGAACAAGAGACCCAGTACTTC
TRBJ1-5	TRBV27	.	.	14	CASSYAYSNQPQHF	TGTGCCAGCAGTTACGCCTATAGCAATCAGCCCCAGCATTTT
TRBJ2-3	TRBV29-1	.	.	12	CSVEDTTDTQYF	TGCAGCGTTGAAGATACGACAGATACGCAGTATTTT
TRBJ2-2	TRBV6-1	TRBD1	.	15	CASSSGTGGSGELFF	TGTGCCAGCAGTTCGGGGACAGGGGGTTCCGGGGAGCTGTTTTTT
TRBJ2-1	TRBV4-1	TRBD1	.	16	CASSPPGQGLNNEQFF	TGCGCCAGCAGCCCCCCGGGACAGGGGCTCAACAATGAGCAGTTCTTC
TRBJ1-5	TRBV19	.	.	16	CASSISGGWSNQPQHF	TGTGCCAGTAGTATATCTGGGGGCTGGAGCAATCAGCCCCAGCATTTT
TRBJ2-3	TRBV10-3	.	.	12	CAISESGGTQYF	TGTGCCATCAGTGAGTCCGGGGGTACGCAGTATTTT